This TCR beta chain was found in a study of blood T cell repertoires in COVID-19. V shed 7 bases and J shed 0 bases, with 10 bases lying between them. Germline lookup yields CDR1 SGHRS and CDR2 YFSETQ. There are 14 residues in the CDR3. The data were produced by immunoSEQ multiplex PCR, yet TCRdb's version contains in-frame clones alone and is incomplete. The sample lists around 310,000 clones, just under 90% occurring once. This study enrolled people aged about 18 to 100 from about two dozen US geographic areas. The sequence was obtained from a woman aged 30 to 39 who had recovered from COVID-19. V gene TRBV5-1 combines with J gene TRBJ1-4; D is undetermined. The sequencing input was PBMCs or T cells enriched from blood (not recorded which). The CDR3: CASGEEATNEKLFF. CDR3 nucleotide sequence: TGCGCCAGCGGGGAGGAGGCAACTAATGAAAAACTGTTTTTT.